Shown below are 26 T cell receptor beta chains from a single sample sequenced in a study of response to subunit inactivated influenza vaccine. TCRdb processed the RT-PCR reads anew with MiXCR; each CDR3 protein has one entry. The sample holds approximately 500,000 distinct CDR3 sequences, 10% to 15% seen once. The sample consisted of PBMCs from blood, taken 40 to 50 days after vaccination. The receptors derive from a man aged 45-60 years who received an inactivated influenza vaccine.

As concerns this clonotype: Relative to the germline gene, one junction end is altered; a read error may explain this. The chain recombines TRBV5-1 with TRBJ2-1, with D tentatively TRBD1 or TRBD2 (5 bases each). This CDR3 is 16 amino acids long. Germline V gene sequence: CDR1 SGHRS, CDR2 YFSETQ. DNA for the CDR3: TGCTCCAGCAGCTTGGCCGGGACCAATTCCTACAATGAGCAGTTCTTC. The encoded protein is CSSSLAGTNSYNEQFF.

This clonotype was observed at least ten times. The chain couples TRBV2 to TRBJ2-1; 7 bases match TRBD2. Germline lookup yields CDR1 SNHLY and CDR2 FYNNEI. V trimming: 4 bases; J trimming: 0 bases; junction bases outside the gene matches: 3. This CDR3 is 15 amino acids long. CDR3 sequence: CASSAGLSSYNEQFF. CDR3 DNA: TGTGCCAGCAGTGCGGGACTAAGCTCCTACAATGAGCAGTTCTTC.

The sample holds many counts of this clonotype. The V gene is TRBV29-1, the J gene TRBJ2-7; weak D call: TRBD2 (5 bases). The V gene's germline CDR1 is SQVTM and CDR2 ANQGSEA. Trimming stripped 4 bases from V and 3 bases from J, with 10 bases between. The CDR3 is 12 amino acids. In DNA form, the CDR3 reads TGCAGCGTTGGGACTGGTCTCTACGAGCAGTACTTC. Its translation: CSVGTGLYEQYF.

This clonotype was recorded at least ten times. This chain connects TRBV6-1 to TRBJ2-7; 11 positions match TRBD2. This CDR3 has 15 residues. Losses at the gene ends were 6 bases for V and 2 bases for J; bases not matched to a gene: 6. CDR1 and CDR2 (germline): MNHNS, SASEGT. The CDR3 DNA reads TGTGCCAGCAGACCCGGGACTAGCGGCCCCTACGAGCAGTACTTC. It encodes CASRPGTSGPYEQYF.

The V gene is TRBV2, the J gene TRBJ1-2; a weak D match, TRBD1 (5 bases). Per germline, CDR1 SNHLY and CDR2 FYNNEI. The CDR3 covers 17 residues. Trimming removed 4 bases at V and 4 bases at J, with 22 bases between. The CDR3 sequence is CASSVGPGQVFPYGYTF. In DNA, the CDR3 is TGTGCCAGCAGTGTAGGGCCAGGGCAAGTCTTCCCCTATGGCTACACCTTC. The complete variable domain, with remaining parts taken from reference TRBV2 and TRBJ1-2, reads EPEVTQTPSHQVTQMGQEVILRCVPISNHLYFYWYRQILGQKVEFLVSFYNNEISEKSEIFDDQFSVERPDGSNFTLKIRSTKLEDSAMYFCASSVGPGQVFPYGYTFGSGTRLTVV.

The chain joins TRBV7-3 to TRBJ2-4; 12 bases align to TRBD1. CDR3 length: 17 residues. Germline V gene lookup returns CDR1 SGHTA and CDR2 FQGTGA. V lost 2 bases and J lost 4; bases outside the gene matches: 6. The CDR3: CASSLGTGGVKKNIQYF. In DNA form, the CDR3 reads TGTGCCAGCAGCTTAGGGACAGGGGGCGTCAAAAAAAACATTCAGTACTTC.

The chain recombines TRBV10-3 with TRBJ2-5; either TRBD1 or TRBD2 may fit D (5 bases each). V was trimmed by 0 bases and J by 5 bases, leaving 13 bases between them. This CDR3 has 15 amino acids. Per germline, CDR1 ENHRY and CDR2 SYGVKD. CDR3 residues: CAISESPGRSETQYF. The CDR3 DNA is TGTGCCATCAGTGAGTCCCCAGGGAGATCGGAGACCCAGTACTTC.

V and J are TRBV6-5 and TRBJ1-1, with a weak D call TRBD1 (6 bases). The CDR3 spans 16 residues. The V and J ends lost 3 bases and 6 bases respectively, with 20 bases between them. Germline values: CDR1 MNHEY, CDR2 SVGAGI. CDR3 coding DNA: TGTGCCAGCAGTTATTTCCCCGGGACATCCACGCCTGAAGCTTTCTTT. It is translated as CASSYFPGTSTPEAFF.

This clonotype came up many times. The genes are TRBV12-3 or TRBV12-4 and TRBJ1-1; D remains unclear. V gave up 6 bases and J gave up 3 bases, with 14 bases separating them. The CDR3 contains 14 residues. For the CDR3, the DNA is TGTGCCAGCAGGAGGTTTGTGGTGCACACTGAAGCTTTCTTT. Its protein product is CASRRFVVHTEAFF.

The chain carries TRBV27 and TRBJ2-7, with 14 bases fitting TRBD2. The V segment lost 4 bases and the J segment 0 bases; nucleotides outside the gene matches: 5. Germline CDR1 and CDR2: MNHEY and SMNVEV (reference sequence). The CDR3 is 17 residues long. The CDR3: CASSSLGLAGGSYEQYF. As DNA, the CDR3 is TGTGCCAGCAGTTCCCTCGGACTAGCGGGGGGCTCCTACGAGCAGTACTTC.

Written as DNA, the CDR3 is TGCAGTGCACCCCCGGGACTAATAACACAAGAGACCCAGTACTTC. It is translated as CSAPPGLITQETQYF. This rearrangement joins TRBV20-1 to TRBJ2-5; TRBD2 agrees at 7 bases. Trimming took 6 bases from V and 2 from J; bases not matched to a gene: 12. Germline assignment: CDR1 DFQATT and CDR2 SNEGSKA (reference sequence). The CDR3 consists of 15 residues.

This clonotype came up a few times. V and J are TRBV19 and TRBJ2-7, with 10 bases aligning to TRBD2. V trimming: 3 bases; J trimming: 7 bases; junction bases outside the gene matches: 9. This CDR3 has 15 residues. Germline CDR1 and CDR2: LNHDA and SQIVND (reference sequence). CDR3 DNA sequence: TGTGCCAGTAGTATCGGTCTAGCGGGAGTATGGGAGCAGTACTTC. Translated, it gives CASSIGLAGVWEQYF.

This clonotype was seen ten or more times. V is TRBV29-1 and J is TRBJ2-1; D not certain. CDR1 is SQVTM and CDR2 is ANQGSEA in the germline V gene. V was cut by 6 bases and J by 3 bases, with 12 bases left in between. The CDR3 spans 13 residues. CDR3 nucleotides: TGCAGCGTCTCGACTGAGAACTACAATGAGCAGTTCTTC. This codes for CSVSTENYNEQFF.

This clonotype was seen at least ten times. For the CDR3, the DNA is TGCGCCAGCAGACCGGGACAGTACAATGAGCAGTTCTTC. Amino acid sequence: CASRPGQYNEQFF. This chain links TRBV5-1 with TRBJ2-1; TRBD1 agrees at 7 bases. Germline V lookup: CDR1 SGHRS, CDR2 YFSETQ. The CDR3 loop spans 13 amino acids. After removal of 5 bases from V and 4 bases from J, the junction contained 3 bases not matched to a gene.

This clonotype was detected only a few times. This chain connects TRBV6-1 to TRBJ1-3; D is undetermined. The CDR3 totals 16 residues. V lost 5 bases to trimming and J lost 3 bases, with 17 bases between them. The germline gives CDR1 MNHNS, CDR2 SASEGT. Here the CDR3 DNA reads TGTGCCAGCAGTACCAATAAGCCGGCCGGTGGAAACACCATATATTTT. Translation gives CASSTNKPAGGNTIYF.

This clonotype has only a few counts. V is TRBV11-2 and J is TRBJ2-1, with 13 bases identical to TRBD2. The CDR3 sequence is 16 residues long. V shed 4 bases and J 8 bases; nucleotides not matched to a gene: 8. The germline CDR1 and CDR2 sequences are SGHAT and FQNNGV. CDR3 coding DNA: TGTGCCAGCAGCTCCTCACTAGCGGGGGGGCGACATGAGCAGTTCTTC. Residues: CASSSSLAGGRHEQFF.

This clonotype came up once. The chain combines TRBV28 with TRBJ2-1, with 7 nucleotides matching TRBD1. Per germline, CDR1 MDHEN and CDR2 SYDVKM. The CDR3 sequence is 16 residues long. Trimming at V came to 4 bases and at J to 4 bases, leaving 10 bases not matched to a gene. This CDR3 is CASSSARQGAYNEQFF. In nucleotides, the CDR3 is TGTGCCAGCAGTTCCGCCCGACAGGGCGCTTACAATGAGCAGTTCTTC.

This chain links TRBV12-3 or TRBV12-4 with TRBJ1-3; D is unclear. The CDR3 is made up of 12 amino acids. V was cut by 3 bases and J by 6 bases, with 6 bases left in between. CDR3 nucleotide sequence: TGTGCCAGCAGTTTCATACTAAACACCATATATTTT. Encoded protein: CASSFILNTIYF.

The chain couples TRBV20-1 to TRBJ2-1; D is perhaps TRBD1 or TRBD2 (5 bases each). Trimming cost V 5 bases and J 15 bases, with 14 bases left between them. Germline CDR1 reads DFQATT; CDR2 reads SNEGSKA (reference sequence). This CDR3 is 10 amino acids long. This CDR3 reads CSAGDLFGFF. In nucleotides, the CDR3 is TGCAGTGCTGGGGACCTTTTTGGGTTCTTC.

The sample holds a few counts of this clonotype. The chain couples TRBV9 to TRBJ2-2, with 13 nucleotides matching TRBD2. The CDR3 spans 19 residues. Losses at the gene ends were 1 base for V and 6 bases for J; bases not matched to a gene: 12. Germline CDR1 SGDLS, CDR2 YYNGEE. CDR3: CASSVTNRLAGGVAGELFF. Written as DNA, the CDR3 is TGTGCCAGCAGCGTAACTAACCGACTAGCGGGAGGTGTGGCCGGGGAGCTGTTTTTT.

The V and J genes are TRBV5-6 and TRBJ2-1; D is undetermined. Trimming shortened V by 2 bases and J by 5 bases, and 17 bases separated the two germline ends. The germline V gene has CDR1 SGHDT and CDR2 YYEEEE. CDR3 length equals 16 residues. The CDR3 spells CASSFDRTSRHNEQFF. CDR3 in DNA: TGTGCCAGCAGCTTCGATCGGACCAGTCGCCACAATGAGCAGTTCTTC.

This clonotype was detected ten times or more. This sequence joins TRBV12-3 or TRBV12-4 and TRBJ2-3; 7 bases fit TRBD1. Unmatched junction bases numbered 6, after V lost 7 bases and J lost 2 bases. CDR3 length: 14 residues. CDR3 sequence: CASTQRGPTDTQYF. In DNA, the CDR3 is TGTGCCAGCACCCAAAGGGGGCCCACAGATACGCAGTATTTT.

Only a few counts were recorded for this clonotype. The V call is TRBV2, the J call TRBJ2-7; no clear D gene. Germline V gene sequence: CDR1 SNHLY, CDR2 FYNNEI. The V and J ends lost 5 bases and 5 bases respectively, with 10 bases between them. The CDR3 totals 12 residues. The chain's CDR3 is CASSPDRHEQYF. CDR3 nucleotides: TGTGCCAGCAGTCCCGACCGCCACGAGCAGTACTTC.

This clonotype was seen more than once but under ten times. The gene calls are TRBV4-2 and TRBJ2-7, with 8 bases matching TRBD2. This CDR3 has 14 residues. The V gene end was trimmed by 0 bases and the J gene end by 7 bases; junction bases not matched to a gene: 5. Per the germline V gene, CDR1 is LGHNA and CDR2 is YNFKEQ. The CDR3 sequence is CASSQDGLAGEQYF. The CDR3 bases are TGTGCCAGCAGCCAAGATGGACTAGCCGGAGAGCAGTACTTC.

This clonotype has a count of ten or more. The CDR3 protein is CSARGLAGRQETQYF. The CDR3 DNA reads as TGCAGTGCTAGAGGACTAGCGGGGCGCCAAGAGACCCAGTACTTC. The chain has TRBV20-1 and TRBJ2-5; 11 nucleotides align to TRBD2. Losses at the gene ends were 1 base for V and 1 base for J; bases not matched to a gene: 2. There are 15 residues in the CDR3. CDR1 and CDR2 (germline): DFQATT, SNEGSKA (reference sequence).

This clonotype was detected a few times. V and J are TRBV23-1 and TRBJ2-7, with 9 positions matching TRBD1. TRBV23-1 is labeled an ORF, and its function is uncertain. The J segment lost 3 bases and the V segment lost 0 bases, leaving 6 bases of the junction unmatched. There are 16 residues in the CDR3. CDR3 protein: CASSQSGTGKGYEQYF. The CDR3 DNA reads as TGCGCCAGCAGTCAATCTGGGACAGGGAAGGGCTACGAGCAGTACTTC.